This T cell receptor (beta chain) was captured by sequencing in a study of blood T cell repertoires in COVID-19. Produced via immunoSEQ multiplex PCR; TCRdb's table is partial and in-frame only. The sample holds roughly 160,000 clones, more than 70% seen once. The CDR3 consists of 11 residues. V lost 5 bases, J lost 11 bases, and 6 bases lay in between. Germline loops: CDR1 KGHDR, CDR2 SFDVKD. This clone was counted between two and nine times. Material: peripheral blood. This sequence was found in a man in his fifties with active or convalescent COVID-19. This chain uses TRBV24-1 with TRBJ1-6; no reliable D call. CDR3 in DNA: TGTGCCACCAGTGCCGTCCCACCCCTCCACTTT. Protein: CATSAVPPLHF.